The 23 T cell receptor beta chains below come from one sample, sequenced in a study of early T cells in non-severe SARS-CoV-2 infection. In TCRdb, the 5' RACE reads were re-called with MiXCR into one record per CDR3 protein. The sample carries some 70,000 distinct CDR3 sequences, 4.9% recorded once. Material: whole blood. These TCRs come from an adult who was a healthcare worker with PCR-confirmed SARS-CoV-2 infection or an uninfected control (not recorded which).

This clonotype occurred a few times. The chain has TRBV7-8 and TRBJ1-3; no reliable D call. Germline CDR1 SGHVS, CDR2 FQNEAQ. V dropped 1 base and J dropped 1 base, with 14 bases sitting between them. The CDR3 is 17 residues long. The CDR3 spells CASSLEVYERSGNTIYF. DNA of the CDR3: TGTGCCAGCAGCTTAGAGGTTTACGAGCGATCTGGAAACACCATATATTTT.

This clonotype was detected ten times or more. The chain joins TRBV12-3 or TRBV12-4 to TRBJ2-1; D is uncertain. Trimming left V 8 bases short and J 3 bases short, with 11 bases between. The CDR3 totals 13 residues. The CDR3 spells CASCDQDYNEQFF. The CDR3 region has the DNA TGTGCCAGCTGCGACCAGGACTACAATGAGCAGTTCTTC.

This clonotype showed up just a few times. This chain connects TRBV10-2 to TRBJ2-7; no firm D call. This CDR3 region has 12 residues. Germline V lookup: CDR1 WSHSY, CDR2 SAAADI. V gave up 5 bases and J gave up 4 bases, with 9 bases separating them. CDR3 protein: CASSHRTYEQYF. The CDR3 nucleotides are TGCGCCAGCAGTCACCGGACGTACGAGCAGTACTTC.

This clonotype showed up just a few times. The CDR3 loop is CASSLWSSRRNEQYF. The CDR3 DNA sequence: TGTGCCAGCAGCCTTTGGTCCTCTCGACGGAACGAGCAGTACTTC. The gene calls are TRBV14 and TRBJ2-7; no definite D call. Germline lookup yields CDR1 SGHDN and CDR2 FVKESK. There are 15 residues in the CDR3. Trimming removed 4 bases from V and 5 bases from J, with 18 bases in between.

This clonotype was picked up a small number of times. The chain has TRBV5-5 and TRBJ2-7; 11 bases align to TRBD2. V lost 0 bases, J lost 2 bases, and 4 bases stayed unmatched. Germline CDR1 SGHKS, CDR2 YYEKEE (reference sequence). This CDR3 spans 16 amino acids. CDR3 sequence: CASSLVGTSGTYEQYF. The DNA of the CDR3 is TGTGCCAGCAGCTTGGTCGGGACTAGCGGAACCTACGAGCAGTACTTC.

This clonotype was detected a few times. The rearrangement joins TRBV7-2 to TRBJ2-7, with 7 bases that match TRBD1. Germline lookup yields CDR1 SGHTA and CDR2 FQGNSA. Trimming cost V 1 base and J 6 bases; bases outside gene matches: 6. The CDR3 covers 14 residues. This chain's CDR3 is CASSLESNRGEQYF. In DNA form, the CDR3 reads TGTGCCAGCAGCTTAGAAAGTAACAGGGGCGAGCAGTACTTC. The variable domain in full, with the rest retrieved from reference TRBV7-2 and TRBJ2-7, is GAGVSQSPSNKVTEKGKDVELRCDPISGHTALYWYRQSLGQGLEFLIYFQGNSAPDKSGLPSDRFSAERTGGSVSTLTIQRTQQEDSAVYLCASSLESNRGEQYFGPGTRLTVT.

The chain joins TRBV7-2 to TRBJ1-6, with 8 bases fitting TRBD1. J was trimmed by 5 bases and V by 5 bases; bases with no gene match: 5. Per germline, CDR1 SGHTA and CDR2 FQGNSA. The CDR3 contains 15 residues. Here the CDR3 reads CASSGQGRDNSPLHF. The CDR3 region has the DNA TGTGCCAGCAGCGGACAGGGCCGGGATAATTCACCCCTCCACTTT.

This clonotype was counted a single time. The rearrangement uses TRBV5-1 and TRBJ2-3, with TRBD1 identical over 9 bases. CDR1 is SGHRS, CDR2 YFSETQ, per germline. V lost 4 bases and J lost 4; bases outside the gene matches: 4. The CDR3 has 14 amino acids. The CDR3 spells CASSTGQGSDTQYF. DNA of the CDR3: TGCGCCAGCAGCACGGGACAGGGATCAGATACGCAGTATTTT.

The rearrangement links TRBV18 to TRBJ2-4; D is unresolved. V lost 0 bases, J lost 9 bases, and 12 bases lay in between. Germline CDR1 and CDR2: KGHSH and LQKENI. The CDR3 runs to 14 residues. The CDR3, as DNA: TGTGCCAGCTCACCACCGGATCCAGGCAGCATTCAGTACTTC. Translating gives CASSPPDPGSIQYF.

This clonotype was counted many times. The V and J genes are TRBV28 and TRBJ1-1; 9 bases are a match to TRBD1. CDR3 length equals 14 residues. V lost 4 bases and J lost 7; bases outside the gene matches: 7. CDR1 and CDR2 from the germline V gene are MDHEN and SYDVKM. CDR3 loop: CASSSVDRGYEAFF. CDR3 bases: TGTGCCAGCAGTTCCGTGGACAGGGGATATGAAGCTTTCTTT. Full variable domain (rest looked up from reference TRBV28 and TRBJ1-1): DVKVTQSSRYLVKRTGEKVFLECVQDMDHENMFWYRQDPGLGLRLIYFSYDVKMKEKGDIPEGYSVSREKKERFSLILESASTNQTSMYLCASSSVDRGYEAFFGQGTRLTVV.

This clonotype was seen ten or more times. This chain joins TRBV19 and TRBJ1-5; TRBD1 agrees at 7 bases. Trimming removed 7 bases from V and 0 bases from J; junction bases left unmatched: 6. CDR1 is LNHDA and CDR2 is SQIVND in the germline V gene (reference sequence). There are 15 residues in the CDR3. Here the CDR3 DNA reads TGTGCCAGTACCTCAGGGACAGCTAGCAATCAGCCCCAGCATTTT. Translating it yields CASTSGTASNQPQHF.

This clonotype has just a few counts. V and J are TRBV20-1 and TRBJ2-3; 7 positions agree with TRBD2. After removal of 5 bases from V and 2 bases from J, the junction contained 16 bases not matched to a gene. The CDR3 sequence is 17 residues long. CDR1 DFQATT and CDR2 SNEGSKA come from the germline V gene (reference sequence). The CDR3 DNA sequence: TGCAGTGCTGAAGGGAGGTCGGGGGGAACTCACACAGATACGCAGTATTTT. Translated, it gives CSAEGRSGGTHTDTQYF.

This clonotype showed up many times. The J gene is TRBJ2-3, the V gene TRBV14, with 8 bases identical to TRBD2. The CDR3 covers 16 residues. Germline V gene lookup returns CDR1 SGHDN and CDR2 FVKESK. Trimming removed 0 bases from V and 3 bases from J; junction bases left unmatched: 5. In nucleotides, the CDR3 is TGTGCCAGCAGCCAAGATCCACTAGCGGAGACAGATACGCAGTATTTT. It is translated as CASSQDPLAETDTQYF. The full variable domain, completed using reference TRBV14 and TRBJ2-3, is EAGVTQFPSHSVIEKGQTVTLRCDPISGHDNLYWYRRVMGKEIKFLLHFVKESKQDESGMPNNRFLAERTGGTYSTLKVQPAELEDSGVYFCASSQDPLAETDTQYFGPGTRLTVL.

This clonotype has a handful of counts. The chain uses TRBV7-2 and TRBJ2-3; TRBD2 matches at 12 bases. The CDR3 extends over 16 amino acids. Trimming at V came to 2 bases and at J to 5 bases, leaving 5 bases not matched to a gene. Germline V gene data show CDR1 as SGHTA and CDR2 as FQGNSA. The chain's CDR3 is CASSLLAGGSGDTQYF. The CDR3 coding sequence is TGTGCCAGCAGCTTACTAGCGGGAGGGTCGGGAGATACGCAGTATTTT.

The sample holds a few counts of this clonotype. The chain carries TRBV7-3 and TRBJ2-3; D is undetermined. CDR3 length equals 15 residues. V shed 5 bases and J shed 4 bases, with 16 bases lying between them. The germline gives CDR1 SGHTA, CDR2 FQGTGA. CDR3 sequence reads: CASSRSSFGADTQYF. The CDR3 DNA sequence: TGTGCCAGCAGCCGGAGTAGCTTCGGTGCAGATACGCAGTATTTT.

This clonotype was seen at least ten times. CDR3 residues: CASSLAGGVDTQYF. The CDR3 DNA sequence: TGTGCCAGCAGCTTAGCGGGAGGGGTAGATACGCAGTATTTT. This chain links TRBV7-2 with TRBJ2-3; 7 bases are shared with TRBD2. Germline V gives CDR1 SGHTA, CDR2 FQGNSA. This CDR3 spans 14 amino acids. V shed 0 bases, J shed 5 bases, and the junction held 2 bases outside the gene matches.

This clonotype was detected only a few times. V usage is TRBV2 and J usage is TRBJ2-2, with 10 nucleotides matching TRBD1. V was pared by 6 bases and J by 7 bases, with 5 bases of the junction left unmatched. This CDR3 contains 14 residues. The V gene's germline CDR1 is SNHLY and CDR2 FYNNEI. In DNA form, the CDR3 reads TGTGCCAGCAGGAGGACAGGGGGAGTCGGGGAGCTGTTTTTT. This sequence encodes CASRRTGGVGELFF.

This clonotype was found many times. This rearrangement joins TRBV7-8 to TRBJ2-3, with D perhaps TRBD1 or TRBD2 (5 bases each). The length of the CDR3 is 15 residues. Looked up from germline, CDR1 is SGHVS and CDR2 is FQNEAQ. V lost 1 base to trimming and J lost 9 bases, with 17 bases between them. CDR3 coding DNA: TGTGCCAGCAGCTTAGGGGACCAGGTGCAGAAGACGCAGTATTTT. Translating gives CASSLGDQVQKTQYF.

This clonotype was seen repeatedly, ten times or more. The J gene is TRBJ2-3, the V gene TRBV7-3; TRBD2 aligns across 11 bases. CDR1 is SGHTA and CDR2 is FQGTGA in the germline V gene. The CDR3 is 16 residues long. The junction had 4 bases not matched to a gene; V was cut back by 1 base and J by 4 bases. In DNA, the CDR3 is TGTGCCAGCAGCTTAAGACTAGCGGGATCACCAGATACGCAGTATTTT. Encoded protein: CASSLRLAGSPDTQYF.

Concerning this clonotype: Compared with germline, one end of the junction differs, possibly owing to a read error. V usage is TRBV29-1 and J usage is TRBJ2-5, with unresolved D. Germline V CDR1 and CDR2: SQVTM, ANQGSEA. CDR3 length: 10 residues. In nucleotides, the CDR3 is TGCAGCGTGGAAGAAGAGACCCAGTACTTC. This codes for CSVEEETQYF.

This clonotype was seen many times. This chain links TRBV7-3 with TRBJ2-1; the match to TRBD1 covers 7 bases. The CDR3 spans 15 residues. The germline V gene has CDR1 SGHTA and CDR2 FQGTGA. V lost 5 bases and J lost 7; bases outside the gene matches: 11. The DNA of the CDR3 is TGTGCCAGCAGCCCGATGACAGGGAGAGGAAATGAGCAGTTCTTC. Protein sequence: CASSPMTGRGNEQFF.

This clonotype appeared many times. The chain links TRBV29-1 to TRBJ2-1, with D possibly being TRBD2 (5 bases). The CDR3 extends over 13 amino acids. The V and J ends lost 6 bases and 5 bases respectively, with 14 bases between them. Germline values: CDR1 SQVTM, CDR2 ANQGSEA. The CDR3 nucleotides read TGCAGCGTAGAAAGGACTCAAGACAATGAGCAGTTCTTC. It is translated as CSVERTQDNEQFF.

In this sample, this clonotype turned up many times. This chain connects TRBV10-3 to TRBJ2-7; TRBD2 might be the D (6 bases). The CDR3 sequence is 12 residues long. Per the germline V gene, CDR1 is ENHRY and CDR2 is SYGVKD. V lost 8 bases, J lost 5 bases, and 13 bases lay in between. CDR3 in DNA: TGTGCCATCGGCGGGGCGCGCAACGAGCAGTACTTC. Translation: CAIGGARNEQYF.